The rows below give T cell receptor beta chains drawn from one sample of a study of Graves' ophthalmopathy and Graves' hyperthyroidism. TCRdb itself ran the multiplex PCR reads through MiXCR, one entry per CDR3 protein. The table records 560,000 or so distinct CDR3 sequences, about 40% of them present only once. Material: peripheral blood or thyroid tissue (not recorded which). These receptors all come from an adult man with Graves' hyperthyroidism. CDR3s include the opening cysteine and the closing phenylalanine or tryptophan. The D gene is left open where the match is weak. A row's size may be missing; if present it is once, few, many or a size class.

D gene,clone size,J gene,V gene,CDR3 protein,CDR3 DNA
-,few,TRBJ2-1,TRBV20-1,CSARVASGRIYNEQFF,TGCAGTGCTAGAGTTGCGAGCGGGCGTATCTACAATGAGCAGTTCTTC
-,many,TRBJ1-2,TRBV29-1,CSASGPPYGYTF,TGCAGCGCCTCCGGGCCCCCCTATGGCTACACCTTC
-,-,TRBJ2-4,TRBV29-1,CRTVLAKNIQYF,TGCAGGACAGTCCTAGCCAAAAACATTCAGTACTTC
TRBD1,-,TRBJ1-2,TRBV29-1,CSVATGTGGSYGYTF,TGCAGCGTTGCTACCGGGACAGGGGGCTCCTATGGCTACACCTTC
TRBD1,many,TRBJ1-1,TRBV12-3/TRBV12-4,CASSLGTKGQVAFF,TGTGCCAGCAGTTTAGGGACCAAGGGACAGGTAGCTTTCTTT
-,few,TRBJ2-2,TRBV28,CASSPFGIANTGELFF,TGTGCCAGCAGCCCTTTCGGTATCGCGAACACCGGGGAGCTGTTTTTT
TRBD1,few,TRBJ1-2,TRBV7-3,CASSFSGGQAYTF,TGTGCCAGCAGCTTCTCGGGGGGACAGGCCTACACCTTC
-,many,TRBJ1-5,TRBV5-6,CASSFQGREPQHF,TGTGCCAGCAGCTTTCAGGGTCGGGAACCCCAGCATTTT
-,many,TRBJ2-7,TRBV7-6,CASSAGYAGYEQYF,TGTGCCAGCAGCGCCGGATACGCGGGATACGAGCAGTACTTC
-,-,TRBJ1-2,TRBV20-1,CSARGGGTETGYTF,TGCAGTGCTAGGGGCGGGGGGACGGAGACAGGCTACACCTTC
TRBD1,-,TRBJ2-5,TRBV20-1,CSASDRATNLETQYF,TGCAGTGCTAGCGACAGGGCGACTAACCTAGAGACCCAGTACTTC
TRBD2,-,TRBJ2-7,TRBV25-1,CASRGGDEQYF,TGTGCCAGCAGGGGGGGGGACGAGCAGTACTTC
-,-,TRBJ1-5,TRBV7-8,CASSLRDFAIINQPQHF,TGTGCCAGCAGCTTAAGGGACTTTGCAATCATAAATCAGCCCCAGCATTTT
-,-,TRBJ2-5,TRBV12-3/TRBV12-4,CASSPGPSYGYTFGSGAAETQYF,-
-,many,TRBJ1-4,TRBV6-5,CASRSTGEKLFF,TGTGCCAGCAGATCTACGGGGGAGAAACTGTTTTTT
TRBD1,many,TRBJ1-2,TRBV19,CASKEGANYGYTF,TGTGCCAGTAAGGAGGGGGCGAACTATGGCTACACCTTC
-,-,TRBJ1-2,TRBV18,CASSPHKGYGYTF,TGTGCCAGCTCACCACACAAGGGCTATGGCTACACCTTC
-,-,TRBJ2-7,TRBV2,CASSDQPSRESEQYF,TGTGCCAGCAGTGATCAGCCTTCTCGGGAGAGTGAGCAGTACTTC
-,few,TRBJ2-7,TRBV4-1,CASRPPDIVSYEQYF,TGCGCCAGCAGGCCTCCCGACATAGTCTCCTACGAGCAGTACTTC
TRBD1,many,TRBJ1-2,TRBV10-3,CAISDVHSSDRGSGYTF,TGTGCCATCAGTGACGTACACTCTTCCGACAGGGGGTCTGGCTACACCTTC
TRBD1,-,TRBJ1-2,TRBV10-3,CAISEGQGAGVF,TGTGCCATCAGTGAGGGACAGGGGGCGGGGGTCTTC
-,once,TRBJ1-1,TRBV20-1,CSARVAGPNEAFF,TGCAGTGCTAGAGTAGCAGGTCCCAATGAAGCTTTCTTT
TRBD1,-,TRBJ2-6,TRBV29-1,CSSPGQGSGANVLTF,TGCAGCTCCCCGGGACAGGGCTCTGGGGCCAACGTCCTGACTTTC
-,-,TRBJ2-3,TRBV6-4,CASSYSGGLTDTQYF,TGTGCCAGCAGTTACTCGGGGGGCCTAACAGATACGCAGTATTTT
-,few,TRBJ2-7,TRBV30,CASQLGPEPYEQYF,TGTGCCTCCCAACTGGGCCCCGAGCCCTACGAGCAGTACTTC
-,many,TRBJ1-4,TRBV7-8,CASSSSYRATNEKLFF,TGTGCCAGCAGCTCTAGCTACAGAGCAACTAATGAAAAACTGTTTTTT
-,many,TRBJ1-2,TRBV7-8,CASSLAPGTNYGYTF,TGTGCCAGCAGCTTAGCTCCAGGGACTAACTATGGCTACACCTTC
TRBD2,-,TRBJ2-2,TRBV12-3/TRBV12-4,CASSADTSSGGAPLELFF,TGTGCCAGCAGTGCGGACACCTCTAGCGGGGGTGCTCCGTTGGAGCTGTTTTTT
-,many,TRBJ1-2,TRBV5-1,CASTAGGANYGYTF,TGCGCCAGCACCGCCGGGGGAGCTAACTATGGCTACACCTTC
TRBD2,many,TRBJ2-5,TRBV20-1,CSARDGGAGETQYF,TGCAGTGCTAGAGACGGGGGGGCCGGAGAGACCCAGTACTTC
-,-,TRBJ1-1,TRBV29-1,CSVEDSLTGMNTEAFF,TGCAGCGTTGAAGACTCCTTAACAGGGATGAACACTGAAGCTTTCTTT
TRBD1,many,TRBJ1-2,TRBV15,CATSREGQGLGYGYTF,TGTGCCACCAGCAGAGAGGGACAGGGGTTGGGCTATGGCTACACCTTC
TRBD2,many,TRBJ2-5,TRBV19,CASSISSGGLETQYF,TGTGCCAGTAGTATAAGTAGCGGGGGTTTGGAGACCCAGTACTTC
-,many,TRBJ1-3,TRBV13,CASHDIGGNTIYF,TGTGCCAGCCACGACATTGGTGGAAACACCATATATTTT
TRBD1,many,TRBJ1-5,TRBV20-1,CSASPMDRAEQPQHF,TGCAGTGCTAGCCCCATGGACAGGGCTGAACAGCCCCAGCATTTT
-,-,TRBJ2-5,TRBV29-1,CSLFGRRETQYF,TGCAGTTTATTCGGGCGGCGGGAGACCCAGTACTTC
TRBD2,few,TRBJ2-5,TRBV5-4,CASSQLTSGAYQETQYF,TGCGCCAGCAGCCAATTAACTAGCGGGGCGTACCAAGAGACCCAGTACTTC
-,-,TRBJ1-2,TRBV7-2,CASSPPWDPGYTF,TGTGCCAGCAGCCCCCCGTGGGACCCGGGCTACACCTTC
-,many,TRBJ1-5,TRBV6-5,CASSYPREWSNQPQHF,TGTGCCAGCAGTTACCCCCGCGAGTGGAGCAATCAGCCCCAGCATTTT
-,-,TRBJ1-4,TRBV19,CASSTTSGGNEKLFF,TGTGCCAGTAGTACAACTAGCGGGGGGAATGAAAAACTGTTTTTT
TRBD1,many,TRBJ1-2,TRBV6-5,CASSPGGDYGYTF,TGTGCCAGCAGTCCAGGGGGCGACTATGGCTACACCTTC
-,few,TRBJ2-7,TRBV28,CAVHGFFSYEQYF,TGTGCCGTACACGGGTTCTTCTCCTACGAGCAGTACTTC
TRBD2,many,TRBJ2-5,TRBV13,CASSLFSGSRETQYF,TGTGCCAGCAGCTTATTTAGCGGGAGCCGGGAGACCCAGTACTTC